The source of this T cell receptor (beta chain) is a study of blood T cell repertoires in COVID-19. Sequencing used immunoSEQ multiplex PCR; TCRdb keeps in-frame clones, though not all of them. The repertoire holds a few hundred thousand clones, with approximately 84% as singletons. Per the germline V gene, CDR1 is LNHNV and CDR2 is YYDKDF (reference sequence). This CDR3 is built from 13 residues. V lost 0 bases, J lost 4 bases, and 7 bases lay in between. The sequenced sample was PBMCs or T cells enriched from blood (not recorded which). The rearrangement uses TRBV15 and TRBJ2-7, with D uncertain. This clonotype was obtained from a man between 50 and 59 years old who had recovered from COVID-19. The CDR3 sequence is CATSRDAPYEQYF. CDR3 DNA: TGTGCCACCAGCAGAGACGCGCCGTACGAGCAGTACTTC.